This T cell receptor (beta chain) came from a study of blood T cell repertoires in COVID-19 (dated by TCRdb to about 2020). Turning to the overall study: Samples covering the acute and convalescent phases of COVID-19 were provided by collaborators in the United States, Italy and Spain. Samples came from the ongoing ImmuneRACE study (first 160 participants) plus 1,254 subjects from 6 global collaborators. Where available, HLA class I and class II types were taken from metadata supplied by the sample provider and were not determined by assay-based typing. A freely available public database, intended as a resource for researchers studying the immune response to SARS-CoV-2, is where the repertoires were released. Nearly every sample came with metadata listing a de-identified subject ID, COVID-19 status, age in years and sex. Deeply sampled blood TCRbeta repertoires from subjects exposed to, actively infected with, or recovered from COVID-19 were included in the dataset. The material from the prospective study consisted of cDNA or gDNA derived from T cells, B-cell-depleted T cells, or PBMCs. What the work shows at the level of the full study, not this receptor alone: The quantity of clinical and demographic metadata differed by source and by participant and was supplied without curation.

Trimming removed 0 bases from V and 4 bases from J, leaving 11 bases between the germline ends. The CDR1 and CDR2 encoded by the germline V gene (reference sequence) are SGHNT and YYREEE. Its CDR3 holds 15 amino acids, cysteine through phenylalanine. The CDR3 DNA has 45 bases and is translated from base 1. This clone was detected only once. Its antigen is not yet known. The input lacks base qualities; no much larger clone sits a single base away. TCRbeta CDR3 regions were amplified from genomic DNA using the immunoSEQ Assay, a bias-controlled multiplex PCR. In the source study's methods: The number of nucleated cells in each sample was estimated from the amplification of reference gene primers within the assay. To quantify the absolute abundance of each unique TCRbeta CDR3 rearrangement, sequence reads were collapsed and filtered. For each sample, productive Simpson clonality was calculated as the square root of Simpson's diversity index over productive rearrangements. In its TCRdb copy, this immuneACCESS table keeps in-frame sequences only and misses some clones. Where compared with another copy, unresolved V genes explain less than half of these, and the others have no known cause. For V, J and clone size, that table is used; D and trimming come from the DNA. For this sample there are approximately 200,000 clones; about 81% appear just once. The biggest ten clones account for approximately 12% of the sample.

One collaborating source in Seattle enrolled patients during active infection and followed them longitudinally through the course of disease. Each collaborating institution followed its own protocols to collect whole blood in K2EDTA tubes. For TCRbeta analysis, collaborators shipped samples in one of three forms: frozen whole blood, isolated PBMCs, or DNA extracted from either of those sample types. The sequence came from a woman aged 80 or over with COVID-19, enrolled during active disease. Sequencing was done on a sample of peripheral blood. The chain is encoded by TRBV5-4 joined to TRBJ2-1; TRBD1 might be the D gene, on 6 matching bases. CDR3 region: CASSLGRGGYNEQFF. The sequenced DNA is TGTGCCAGCAGCTTGGGCAGGGGCGGTTACAATGAGCAGTTCTTC.